This T cell receptor (beta chain) is from a study of shared clonotypes between healthy human individuals. Germline assignment: CDR1 SGHRS and CDR2 YFSETQ. The CDR3 loop spans 15 amino acids. Germline trimming cut 0 bases from V and 6 bases from J; bases unmatched to any gene: 2. Study-wide findings and caveats: At large depth, rarefaction still showed sorted-subset sequencing to be incomplete. The low donor count limited represented genetic and exposure-history diversity.

TCRdb keeps only in-frame clones here, not all; method: immunoSEQ multiplex PCR. This sample yields under 2.5 million clones, of which 85% to 95% are seen a single time; more than 0.35% belongs to the top ten. Regarding this clone: Its matching antigen is unknown.

Material: naive CD4+ T cells from PBMCs. Subset in this sample: CD45RA+ positively selected. The TCR sequence derives from a man between 18 and 35 years old in good health. Some clones in this sample may be carry-over from other donors' samples. The chain carries TRBV5-1 and TRBJ2-3, with TRBD2 identical over 12 bases. The CDR3 spells CASSLATSGSDTQYF. The CDR3 DNA sequence: TGCGCCAGCAGCTTGGCGACTAGCGGGAGTGATACGCAGTATTTT.